This section outlines one TCR beta chain sequence together with its context. Antigen unknown. The repertoire was sequenced with immunoSEQ multiplex PCR; TCRdb's copy has only in-frame clones and lacks some. The repertoire consists of around 13,000 clones, with about three fifths occurring once and the leading ten covering roughly 26%. The data were obtained in a study of T cells in tumors after PD-1 blockade. Study findings and constraints: Squamous carcinoma: about 50% of expanded exhausted clones novel, versus nearly 30% of other expanded CD8+ clones.

The V gene lost 5 bases and the J gene lost 3 bases, with 20 bases spanning the gap. The CDR3 length is 16 residues. The germline V gene encodes CDR1 SGHRS and CDR2 YFSETQ. The sequencing used tumor tissue, collected before anti-PD-1 treatment. This TCR came from a human donor with cutaneous squamous cell carcinoma. The rearrangement links TRBV5-1 to TRBJ2-5, with D possibly being TRBD2 (6 bases). CDR3 in amino acids: CASRRSGGGNEETQYF. In DNA, the CDR3 is TGCGCCAGCAGGAGGTCCGGGGGTGGGAATGAAGAGACCCAGTACTTC.